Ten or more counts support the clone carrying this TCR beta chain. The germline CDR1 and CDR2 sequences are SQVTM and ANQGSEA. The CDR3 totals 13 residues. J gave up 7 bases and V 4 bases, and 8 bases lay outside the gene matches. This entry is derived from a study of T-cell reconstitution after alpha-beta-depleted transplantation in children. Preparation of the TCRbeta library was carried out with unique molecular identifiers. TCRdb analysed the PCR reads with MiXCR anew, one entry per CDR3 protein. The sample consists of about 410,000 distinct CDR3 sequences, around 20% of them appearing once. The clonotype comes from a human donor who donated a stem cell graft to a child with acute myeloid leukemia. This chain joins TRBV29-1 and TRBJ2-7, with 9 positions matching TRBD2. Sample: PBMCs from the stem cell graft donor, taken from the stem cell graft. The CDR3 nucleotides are TGCAGCGTTGCTCCTAGCGGGGCAAATGAGCAGTACTTC. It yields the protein CSVAPSGANEQYF.